The rows below give T cell receptor beta chains drawn from one sample of a study of CD8 T cell repertoires and HIV-1 epitope variants. Clones were sequenced by immunoSEQ multiplex PCR, and TCRdb holds only the in-frame ones, with some missing. The data contain 4,000 to 6,000 clones, 68% of them singletons. Their antigen targets remain unknown. The sequencing sample was made of cultured CD8+ T cells derived from PBMCs. Receptors originate from a male donor with HIV. Both conserved end residues are part of each CDR3. D genes are given only for firm matches. Not all rows give a size; the values are once, few, many and, for expanded clones, a class.

abundance | j_gene | d_gene | v_gene | len | CDR3aa | CDR3nt
. | TRBJ1-2 | . | TRBV30 | 15 | CAWSVPRGGADGYTF | TGTGCCTGGAGTGTCCCACGTGGGGGCGCGGATGGCTACACCTTC
few | TRBJ2-1 | . | TRBV10-3 | 12 | CAIRNRENEQFF | TGTGCCATCAGGAATAGGGAGAATGAGCAGTTCTTC
. | TRBJ2-7 | . | TRBV9 | 13 | CASSVVQAGEQYF | TGTGCCAGCAGCGTAGTGCAGGCAGGCGAGCAGTACTTC
. | TRBJ2-7 | . | TRBV5-4 | 14 | CASSLGQYLREQYF | TGTGCCAGCAGCTTGGGACAGTACCTTCGTGAGCAGTACTTC
. | TRBJ2-2 | TRBD1 | TRBV5-6 | 16 | CASSVLRTGDTGELFF | TGTGCCAGCAGCGTTCTCCGGACAGGGGACACCGGGGAGCTGTTTTTT
. | TRBJ2-5 | . | TRBV7-8 | 13 | CASSPGTRETQYF | TGTGCCAGCAGCCCGGGGACGCGAGAGACCCAGTACTTC
few | TRBJ2-1 | . | TRBV7-8 | 13 | CASSLDGASEQFF | TGTGCCAGCAGCTTAGACGGTGCCAGTGAGCAGTTCTTC
. | TRBJ1-1 | TRBD1 | TRBV18 | 14 | CASSLGTGGTEAFF | TGTGCCAGCTCCCTCGGGACAGGGGGCACTGAAGCTTTCTTT
few | TRBJ1-1 | . | TRBV9 | 13 | CASSVDGNTEAFF | TGTGCCAGCAGCGTTGACGGAAACACTGAAGCTTTCTTT
. | TRBJ1-1 | TRBD1 | TRBV15 | 14 | CATSAHPTGPEAFF | TGTGCCACCAGCGCACACCCGACAGGGCCTGAAGCTTTCTTT
. | TRBJ2-1 | . | TRBV9 | 15 | CASSVEGVWDNEQFF | TGTGCCAGCAGCGTAGAGGGAGTGTGGGACAATGAGCAGTTCTTC
. | TRBJ1-2 | TRBD1 | TRBV5-6 | 15 | CASSPGQGVDYGYTF | TGTGCCAGCAGCCCGGGACAGGGGGTCGACTATGGCTACACCTTC
. | TRBJ2-3 | . | TRBV30 | 13 | CAWSVEETDTQYF | TGTGCCTGGAGTGTAGAGGAGACAGATACGCAGTATTTT
. | TRBJ2-2 | . | TRBV29-1 | 12 | CSVEVFTGELFF | TGCAGCGTTGAAGTTTTCACCGGGGAGCTGTTTTTT
. | TRBJ2-7 | TRBD1 | TRBV27 | 13 | CASTGTGSYEQYF | TGTGCCAGCACCGGGACAGGTTCCTACGAGCAGTACTTC
once | TRBJ1-4 | . | TRBV7-9 | 14 | CASSPPAGDEKLFF | TGTGCCAGCAGCCCCCCCGCGGGGGACGAAAAACTGTTTTTT
. | TRBJ1-2 | TRBD1 | TRBV9 | 18 | CASSANMGQGKPNYGYTF | TGTGCCAGCAGCGCGAATATGGGACAGGGGAAACCTAACTATGGCTACACCTTC
. | TRBJ2-7 | TRBD1 | TRBV4-1 | 14 | CASSLGTGSYEQYF | TGCGCCAGCAGCCTGGGGACAGGTTCCTACGAGCAGTACTTC
. | TRBJ2-7 | . | TRBV6-5 | 16 | CASSSPFGGASYEQYF | TGTGCCAGCAGTTCCCCTTTTGGGGGGGCTTCCTACGAGCAGTACTTC
. | TRBJ2-5 | TRBD2 | TRBV6-5 | 15 | CASSLAGGSGETQYF | TGTGCCAGCAGTTTAGCGGGAGGTTCGGGAGAGACCCAGTACTTC
. | TRBJ1-4 | . | TRBV9 | 15 | CASTRELTGNEKLFF | TGTGCCAGCACCCGAGAGCTAACAGGGAATGAAAAACTGTTTTTT
once | TRBJ2-7 | . | TRBV4-2 | 15 | CASSQDPGSSYEQYF | TGTGCCAGCAGCCAAGATCCAGGGAGTAGCTACGAGCAGTACTTC
few | TRBJ1-3 | . | TRBV27 | 15 | CASSLTAGFGNTIYF | TGTGCCAGCAGTCTAACCGCAGGGTTTGGAAACACCATATATTTT
. | TRBJ1-2 | TRBD1 | TRBV6-6 | 13 | CASTFWTGYGYTF | TGTGCCAGCACCTTCTGGACAGGTTATGGCTACACCTTC
large | TRBJ1-2 | . | TRBV7-2 | 14 | CASSLQVPGEGYTF | TGTGCCAGCAGCTTACAGGTGCCAGGGGAAGGCTACACCTTC
. | TRBJ1-3 | . | TRBV4-1 | 13 | CASSEETGNTIYF | TGCGCCAGCAGCGAAGAAACGGGAAACACCATATATTTT
once | TRBJ2-2 | TRBD1 | TRBV11-2 | 13 | CASHRGNTGELFF | TGTGCCAGCCACAGGGGGAACACCGGGGAGCTGTTTTTT
. | TRBJ2-7 | . | TRBV28 | 17 | CASSFAGSGSITYEQYF | TGTGCCAGCAGTTTCGCTGGGTCGGGATCTATAACCTACGAGCAGTACTTC
. | TRBJ2-1 | . | TRBV5-6 | 16 | CASSLRSAFGYNEQFF | TGTGCCAGCAGCTTGCGGTCAGCATTTGGATACAATGAGCAGTTCTTC
. | TRBJ2-7 | . | TRBV5-6 | 12 | CASSLLSGEQYF | TGTGCCAGCAGCCTCCTATCAGGCGAGCAGTACTTC
once | TRBJ2-2 | TRBD2 | TRBV19 | 14 | CASATSGNTGELFF | TGTGCCAGTGCGACTAGCGGAAACACCGGGGAGCTGTTTTTT
. | TRBJ2-5 | TRBD1 | TRBV15 | 15 | CATSREGGQQGTQYF | TGTGCCACCAGCAGAGAAGGGGGCCAGCAAGGGACCCAGTACTTC
. | TRBJ2-7 | TRBD1 | TRBV7-6 | 14 | CASSLGQYLREQYF | TGTGCCAGCAGCTTGGGACAGTACCTTCGTGAGCAGTACTTC
. | TRBJ2-3 | . | TRBV29-1 | 17 | CSVEAGGTVGYTDTQYF | TGCAGCGTTGAAGCCGGGGGGACAGTGGGATACACAGATACGCAGTATTTT